This note documents a single T cell receptor beta chain sequence. No antigen is known for it. This entry comes from a study of T cell repertoires in cytomegalovirus infection. Turning to the study itself: CMV epitopes, recently identified HLA-C-restricted and well-studied HLA-B-restricted, were used. Signatures in public TCR beta sequences pointed to both CMV infection and matching HLA type. Points from the study as a whole: Identification of carriers of CMV plus the relevant HLA was achieved through cumulative public TCR beta family frequency. In two of eight donors, the top clonotype was HLA-C-restricted CMV-specific.

TCRdb passed the reads through MiXCR, listing each CDR3 protein once. This sample has just over 450,000 distinct CDR3 sequences; under 55% occur once, and the top ten carry 43%. The V gene's germline CDR1 is SGHTA and CDR2 FQGNSA. V shed 5 bases and J shed 8 bases, with 19 bases lying between them. This CDR3 contains 16 residues. The chain couples TRBV7-2 to TRBJ1-6; a weak D match, TRBD1 (6 bases). The sequence came from a human donor in good health (CMV status not recorded). Some clones in this sample may be carry-over from other donors' samples. The sample here was cultured PBMCs, taken from culture after CMV antigen stimulation. CDR3 loop: CASSPQGPRVDSPLHF. CDR3 in DNA: TGTGCCAGCAGCCCACAGGGTCCAAGGGTGGATTCACCCCTCCACTTT.